This is a list of T cell receptor beta chains from one sample in a study of T cell responses to AZD1222 COVID-19 vaccine. Assay: immunoSEQ multiplex PCR; the TCRdb copy retains only in-frame clones and omits some. Seen here are about 97,000 clones, around 87% observed once, and the top ten hold around 9.6%. Sequences were derived from peripheral blood, sampled 28 days after the second AZD1222 dose. These receptors were obtained from an adult who received the AZD1222 COVID-19 vaccine. CDR3s include the opening cysteine and the closing phenylalanine or tryptophan. The order of the fields is D gene, clone size, V gene, J gene, CDR3 DNA, CDR3 protein. D genes are given only for firm matches. Clone size is not always given. Where it is, it says once, few, many or a class for expanded clones.

d_gene: TRBD1; abundance: -; v_gene: TRBV5-6; j_gene: TRBJ2-5; CDR3nt: TGTGCCAGCAAAGCTTGGGGGTGGGACAGGGAGAAAGAGACCCAGTACTTC; CDR3aa: CASKAWGWDREKETQYF
d_gene: -; abundance: -; v_gene: TRBV23-1; j_gene: TRBJ1-3; CDR3nt: TGCGCCAGCAGTCAATTCGGTGGGGTAGCTGGAAACACCATATATTTT; CDR3aa: CASSQFGGVAGNTIYF
d_gene: -; abundance: -; v_gene: TRBV5-1; j_gene: TRBJ2-2; CDR3nt: TGCGCCAGCAGCTTGTTACATCCCCTCACCGGGGAGCTGTTTTTT; CDR3aa: CASSLLHPLTGELFF
d_gene: TRBD2; abundance: -; v_gene: TRBV28; j_gene: TRBJ2-1; CDR3nt: TGTGCCAGCAGTCATCGACTAGCGGGAGGTGGTGTGGATGAGCAGTTCTTC; CDR3aa: CASSHRLAGGGVDEQFF
d_gene: -; abundance: -; v_gene: TRBV5-4; j_gene: TRBJ1-1; CDR3nt: TGTGCCAGCAGCTTGGTTGGAGCCATGAACACTGAAGCTTTCTTT; CDR3aa: CASSLVGAMNTEAFF
d_gene: -; abundance: -; v_gene: TRBV28; j_gene: TRBJ2-6; CDR3nt: TGTGCCAGCAGTTCGTACAGCAGCTCTGGGGCCAACGTCCTGACTTTC; CDR3aa: CASSSYSSSGANVLTF
d_gene: -; abundance: -; v_gene: TRBV18; j_gene: TRBJ2-7; CDR3nt: TGTGCCAGCTCACACACGGCGGACTACGAGCAGTACTTC; CDR3aa: CASSHTADYEQYF
d_gene: -; abundance: -; v_gene: TRBV4-1; j_gene: TRBJ1-1; CDR3nt: TGCGCCAGCAGCCACGGGACGATGATGAACACTGAAGCTTTCTTT; CDR3aa: CASSHGTMMNTEAFF
d_gene: TRBD2; abundance: -; v_gene: TRBV27; j_gene: TRBJ2-2; CDR3nt: TGTGCCAGCAGTTTGGTAGCGGGAGGAACCGGGGAGCTGTTTTTT; CDR3aa: CASSLVAGGTGELFF
d_gene: TRBD2; abundance: -; v_gene: TRBV5-4; j_gene: TRBJ2-7; CDR3nt: TGTGCCAGCAGCTTGGCGACTAGCGGGGGGAGCTCCTACGAGCAGTACTTC; CDR3aa: CASSLATSGGSSYEQYF
d_gene: -; abundance: -; v_gene: TRBV6-5; j_gene: TRBJ1-2; CDR3nt: TGTGCCAGCGCCGACAGTGGTGGCTACACCTTC; CDR3aa: CASADSGGYTF
d_gene: -; abundance: -; v_gene: TRBV29-1; j_gene: TRBJ1-2; CDR3nt: TGCAGCGCCTCCGACGGGGACTATGGCTACACCTTC; CDR3aa: CSASDGDYGYTF
d_gene: -; abundance: -; v_gene: TRBV9; j_gene: TRBJ1-5; CDR3nt: TGTGCCAGCAGCGTAGCCGGGAATCAGCCCCAGCATTTT; CDR3aa: CASSVAGNQPQHF
d_gene: -; abundance: -; v_gene: TRBV5-4; j_gene: TRBJ2-3; CDR3nt: TGTGCCAGCAGCTTGGCTGGTGGTCTGATATTGGGCGCAGATACGCAGTATTTT; CDR3aa: CASSLAGGLILGADTQYF
d_gene: -; abundance: -; v_gene: TRBV2; j_gene: TRBJ2-2; CDR3nt: TGTGCCAGCAGTGTCCAGGGGGGGCCCGGGGAGCTGTTTTTT; CDR3aa: CASSVQGGPGELFF
d_gene: -; abundance: -; v_gene: TRBV4-3; j_gene: TRBJ2-1; CDR3nt: TGCGCCAGCAGCCAAGCGGTGACCGTCATTGGCAATGAGCAGTTCTTC; CDR3aa: CASSQAVTVIGNEQFF
d_gene: TRBD2; abundance: -; v_gene: TRBV9; j_gene: TRBJ2-1; CDR3nt: TGTGCCAGCAGCGAGCCCTCCGCCCTAGCGGGAGAGTTCAATGAGCAGTTCTTC; CDR3aa: CASSEPSALAGEFNEQFF
d_gene: -; abundance: -; v_gene: TRBV28; j_gene: TRBJ1-6; CDR3nt: TGTGCCAGCAGTTTTGTGGACAGTCGTTATAATTCACCCCTCCACTTT; CDR3aa: CASSFVDSRYNSPLHF
d_gene: TRBD2; abundance: -; v_gene: TRBV6-5; j_gene: TRBJ2-7; CDR3nt: TGTGCCAGCAGGCCGGGACTAGCGGCTTACGAGCAGTACTTC; CDR3aa: CASRPGLAAYEQYF
d_gene: TRBD1; abundance: once; v_gene: TRBV23-1; j_gene: TRBJ1-5; CDR3nt: TGCGCCAGCAGCCCTACAGGGACAGGGAGAAGTCAGCCCCAGCATTTT; CDR3aa: CASSPTGTGRSQPQHF
d_gene: -; abundance: -; v_gene: TRBV12-5; j_gene: TRBJ2-3; CDR3nt: TGTGCTAGTGCCCTTCCCCTAAGCACAGATACGCAGTATTTT; CDR3aa: CASALPLSTDTQYF
d_gene: TRBD2; abundance: -; v_gene: TRBV24-1; j_gene: TRBJ2-5; CDR3nt: TGTGCCACCAGTGATTCCTCTAGCGGGGGGGATCAAGAGACCCAGTACTTC; CDR3aa: CATSDSSSGGDQETQYF
d_gene: TRBD1; abundance: -; v_gene: TRBV5-6; j_gene: TRBJ1-1; CDR3nt: TGTGCCAGCAGCTTGAATCCAGGGGGTCGAGACACTGAAGCTTTCTTT; CDR3aa: CASSLNPGGRDTEAFF
d_gene: TRBD2; abundance: -; v_gene: TRBV18; j_gene: TRBJ2-3; CDR3nt: TGTGCCAGCTCACCGGAATTAGCGGGAGGGTCAGATACGCAGTATTTT; CDR3aa: CASSPELAGGSDTQYF
d_gene: TRBD2; abundance: few; v_gene: TRBV7-9; j_gene: TRBJ2-7; CDR3nt: TGTGCCAGCAGCCCTCGCTCGGAGCGGGGGGCCCGGGGGCAGTACTTC; CDR3aa: CASSPRSERGARGQYF
d_gene: -; abundance: -; v_gene: TRBV27; j_gene: TRBJ2-7; CDR3nt: TGTGCCAGCAGTCCAAGGTGGGGTTACGAGCAGTACTTC; CDR3aa: CASSPRWGYEQYF
d_gene: -; abundance: -; v_gene: TRBV18; j_gene: TRBJ1-1; CDR3nt: TGTGCCAGCTCACCACCGGTGGGGTTGATTGAAGCTTTCTTT; CDR3aa: CASSPPVGLIEAFF
d_gene: TRBD1; abundance: -; v_gene: TRBV5-1; j_gene: TRBJ1-3; CDR3nt: TGCGCCAGCAGCTTGGGACAGGGGAGAGATTCTGGAAACACCATATATTTT; CDR3aa: CASSLGQGRDSGNTIYF
d_gene: -; abundance: -; v_gene: TRBV5-1; j_gene: TRBJ2-7; CDR3nt: TGCGCCAGCAGCTTGCAACAGGCCCCCTACGAGCAGTACTTC; CDR3aa: CASSLQQAPYEQYF
d_gene: -; abundance: -; v_gene: TRBV10-3; j_gene: TRBJ2-7; CDR3nt: TGTGCCATCAGTGTCTGGGACAACCCCTACGAGCAGTACTTC; CDR3aa: CAISVWDNPYEQYF
d_gene: -; abundance: -; v_gene: TRBV7-2; j_gene: TRBJ1-3; CDR3nt: TGTGCCAGCAGCTTCCTGGGCCCCTTCTCTGGAAACACCATATATTTT; CDR3aa: CASSFLGPFSGNTIYF
d_gene: -; abundance: -; v_gene: TRBV18; j_gene: TRBJ2-7; CDR3nt: TGTGCCAGCTCACCCGGGGCAGGAGGGTACGAGCAGTACTTC; CDR3aa: CASSPGAGGYEQYF
d_gene: -; abundance: -; v_gene: TRBV28; j_gene: TRBJ2-4; CDR3nt: TGTGCCAGCAGTTTAAATAGGGGTGGGGACATTCAGTACTTC; CDR3aa: CASSLNRGGDIQYF
d_gene: -; abundance: -; v_gene: TRBV27; j_gene: TRBJ1-6; CDR3nt: TGTGCCAGCAGTTTTACGAGGCTGAGCTCCTATAATTCACCCCTCCACTTT; CDR3aa: CASSFTRLSSYNSPLHF
d_gene: TRBD2; abundance: -; v_gene: TRBV2; j_gene: TRBJ2-7; CDR3nt: TGTGCCAGCAGTGAAATGAGCGGGAGTATCAGGGAGCAGTACTTC; CDR3aa: CASSEMSGSIREQYF
d_gene: TRBD2; abundance: -; v_gene: TRBV9; j_gene: TRBJ2-1; CDR3nt: TGTGCCAGCAGCGTAGGGAATAGCGGGAGCTATGAGCAGTTCTTC; CDR3aa: CASSVGNSGSYEQFF
d_gene: -; abundance: -; v_gene: TRBV19; j_gene: TRBJ2-7; CDR3nt: TGTGCCAGTAGTACTCCCGGGAGACAGAACGAGCAGTACTTC; CDR3aa: CASSTPGRQNEQYF
d_gene: -; abundance: once; v_gene: TRBV19; j_gene: TRBJ1-1; CDR3nt: TGTGCCAGTACCCCCCTGACAGGGAACACTGAAGCTTTCTTT; CDR3aa: CASTPLTGNTEAFF
d_gene: -; abundance: -; v_gene: TRBV19; j_gene: TRBJ1-1; CDR3nt: TGTGCCAGTAGTATAGCCCTTCGGGGGTACACTGAAGCTTTCTTT; CDR3aa: CASSIALRGYTEAFF
d_gene: -; abundance: -; v_gene: TRBV18; j_gene: TRBJ2-7; CDR3nt: TGTGCCAGCTCACCACTCCACTCGGACAGCTCCTACGAGCAGTACTTC; CDR3aa: CASSPLHSDSSYEQYF
d_gene: -; abundance: -; v_gene: TRBV4-2; j_gene: TRBJ2-5; CDR3nt: TGTGCCAGCAGCCAAGATCAGGAGAGCACCCAGTACTTC; CDR3aa: CASSQDQESTQYF
d_gene: TRBD2; abundance: once; v_gene: TRBV7-8; j_gene: TRBJ2-7; CDR3nt: TGTGCCAGCAGCTTAGCGGTGGTAGCGGGAGTAGTCCACGAGCAGTACTTC; CDR3aa: CASSLAVVAGVVHEQYF
d_gene: TRBD2; abundance: -; v_gene: TRBV6-6; j_gene: TRBJ2-1; CDR3nt: TGTGCCAGCAACCTGAGCGGGGGGGGCGATGAGCAGTTCTTC; CDR3aa: CASNLSGGGDEQFF
d_gene: -; abundance: -; v_gene: TRBV5-1; j_gene: TRBJ1-6; CDR3nt: TGCGCCAGCAGCTCACAGCTTACCGGGGATTCACCCCTCCACTTT; CDR3aa: CASSSQLTGDSPLHF
d_gene: -; abundance: once; v_gene: TRBV7-2; j_gene: TRBJ1-6; CDR3nt: TGTGCCAGCAGCTTTAACGTATATAATTCACCCCTCCACTTT; CDR3aa: CASSFNVYNSPLHF
d_gene: -; abundance: -; v_gene: TRBV5-4; j_gene: TRBJ1-4; CDR3nt: TGTGCCAGCAGCCCGGGACCCGATGAAAAACTGTTTTTT; CDR3aa: CASSPGPDEKLFF
d_gene: -; abundance: few; v_gene: TRBV2; j_gene: TRBJ1-5; CDR3nt: TGTGCCAGCAGTGATACGGGGGCGCGGCGCAATCAGCCCCAGCATTTT; CDR3aa: CASSDTGARRNQPQHF
d_gene: -; abundance: few; v_gene: TRBV30; j_gene: TRBJ1-4; CDR3nt: TGTGCCTGGAGTGCCCAGGACGGTTTATATGAAAAACTGTTTTTT; CDR3aa: CAWSAQDGLYEKLFF
d_gene: TRBD2; abundance: -; v_gene: TRBV5-1; j_gene: TRBJ2-5; CDR3nt: TGCGCCAGCAGTCCCGTCATGGTCAGCGGGGGGGCCGGAGAGACCCAGTACTTC; CDR3aa: CASSPVMVSGGAGETQYF
d_gene: TRBD1; abundance: -; v_gene: TRBV5-1; j_gene: TRBJ1-1; CDR3nt: TGCGCCAGCAGCTTTCGGGCAGGGGGCGGGAACACTGAAGCTTTCTTT; CDR3aa: CASSFRAGGGNTEAFF
d_gene: -; abundance: -; v_gene: TRBV9; j_gene: TRBJ1-2; CDR3nt: TGTGCCAGCAGCGTAGACCCGGGGGCATTCAGTGGCTACACCTTC; CDR3aa: CASSVDPGAFSGYTF
d_gene: TRBD1; abundance: -; v_gene: TRBV25-1; j_gene: TRBJ2-1; CDR3nt: TGTGCCAGCAGGCAGCCCGGGACAGGGGGCCGCAATGAGCAGTTCTTC; CDR3aa: CASRQPGTGGRNEQFF
d_gene: TRBD1; abundance: -; v_gene: TRBV10-1; j_gene: TRBJ1-4; CDR3nt: TGCGCCAGCAGCACCGGGACAGGGAATGAAAAACTGTTTTTT; CDR3aa: CASSTGTGNEKLFF
d_gene: -; abundance: -; v_gene: TRBV5-8; j_gene: TRBJ2-7; CDR3nt: TGTGCCAGCAGCCACAAGGGACAAGGAGTCGAGCAGTACTTC; CDR3aa: CASSHKGQGVEQYF
d_gene: TRBD1; abundance: -; v_gene: TRBV28; j_gene: TRBJ2-3; CDR3nt: TGTGCCAGCAGTTTGAGATGGGATACAGAGGGGGCCCGCACAGATACGCAGTATTTT; CDR3aa: CASSLRWDTEGARTDTQYF